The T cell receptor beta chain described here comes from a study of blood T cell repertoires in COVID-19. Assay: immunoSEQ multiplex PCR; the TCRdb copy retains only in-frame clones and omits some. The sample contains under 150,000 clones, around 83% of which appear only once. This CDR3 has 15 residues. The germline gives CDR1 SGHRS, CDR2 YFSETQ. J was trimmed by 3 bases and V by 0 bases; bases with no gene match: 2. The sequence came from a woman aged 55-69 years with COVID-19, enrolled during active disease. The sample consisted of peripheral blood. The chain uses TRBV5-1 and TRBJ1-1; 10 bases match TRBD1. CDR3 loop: CASSLAGQGDTEAFF. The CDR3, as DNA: TGCGCCAGCAGCTTGGCCGGACAGGGGGACACTGAAGCTTTCTTT.